What follows is one T cell receptor (beta chain) and its context. Its antigen remains unidentified. Data came from immunoSEQ multiplex PCR; TCRdb stores just in-frame clones and leaves some out. The profile covers 200,000 to 250,000 clones, with approximately 79% appearing a single time and roughly 10% taken by the ten largest. This record comes from a study of cytotoxic CD8 clonotypes in ibrutinib-treated CLL. General study results and limits: Clonality went higher at ibrutinib response and then dropped back toward baseline at progression.

CDR1 MNHNS and CDR2 SASEGT come from the germline V gene. The CDR3 totals 15 residues. The V segment lost 2 bases and the J segment 3 bases; nucleotides outside the gene matches: 4. The TCR originated in a human donor with chronic lymphocytic leukemia. This material consisted of PBMCs, taken after 12 months of ibrutinib treatment. The chain couples TRBV6-1 to TRBJ2-7, with 10 bases aligning to TRBD1. CDR3 sequence reads: CASSEPGTGVYEQYF. CDR3 DNA sequence: TGTGCCAGCAGTGAACCCGGGACAGGGGTCTACGAGCAGTACTTC.